This note documents a single T cell receptor beta chain sequence. Its antigen is unidentified. This entry is derived from a study of cytomegalovirus exposure and HLA in healthy donors. Study background: Genetic ancestry analysis placed 75% to 85% of the 300 to 400 donors that were genotyped in the Caucasian-associated cluster.

PCR used 60 Vbeta primers and 13 Jbeta primers. Profiling relied on immunoSEQ multiplex PCR, and the TCRdb table lists in-frame clones only, not all of them. The table records approximately 120,000 clones, about 80% of them present only once. Study findings and constraints: The authors enumerated over 150 TCR beta chains as linked to cytomegalovirus. Later analysis found that TCR beta chains associated with HLA were more clonally expanded than other, equally common chains. Among CMV-associated TCR beta chains, most appeared HLA-restricted in a later analysis.

V dropped 5 bases and J dropped 8; count of bases not matched to a gene: 8. The CDR3 runs to 13 residues. Germline CDR1 reads MDHEN; CDR2 reads SYDVKM. This receptor was obtained from a woman aged 45-65 years in good health and CMV-seronegative. The chain combines TRBV28 with TRBJ1-2; TRBD1 agrees at 7 bases. Sequences were obtained from PBMCs. The CDR3 here is CASSVYRGRGYTF. The CDR3 DNA follows: TGTGCCAGCAGTGTCTACAGGGGTAGGGGCTACACCTTC.